These 18 T cell receptor beta chains came from one sample sequenced in a study of molecular identifiers for immune sequencing clone quantification. One entry per CDR3 protein, called by TCRdb with MiXCR from the PCR reads. The table shows about 320,000 distinct CDR3 sequences, with about 20% occurring only once. Sequencing was performed on naive CD8+ T cells from blood, with Jurkat cell RNA spiked in. Documented subset: FACS-sorted CD8+CD4-CCR7+CD45RA+ naive T cells. These receptors were collected from a human donor in good health. Some libraries in this study had Jurkat cell RNA spiked in.

This clonotype was picked up many times. The chain combines TRBV7-3 with TRBJ2-3; TRBD2 matches 10 bases. The ends lost 4 bases at V and 4 bases at J; junction bases unmatched: 5. There are 15 residues in the CDR3. The V gene's germline CDR1 is SGHTA and CDR2 FQGTGA. The CDR3 sequence is CASSSSGSLADTQYF. The CDR3 nucleotides are TGTGCCAGCAGCTCTAGCGGGAGTCTTGCAGATACGCAGTATTTT.

The chain recombines TRBV10-3 with TRBJ2-7; TRBD2 aligns across 7 bases. CDR1 ENHRY and CDR2 SYGVKD come from the germline V gene. J gave up 0 bases and V 3 bases, and 8 bases lay outside the gene matches. The CDR3 has 16 amino acids. In DNA, the CDR3 is TGTGCCATCAGTGAAATCGGGGGGTCAAGCTCCTACGAGCAGTACTTC. It specifies CAISEIGGSSSYEQYF.

This clonotype occurred many times. The gene calls are TRBV19 and TRBJ1-2; D is ambiguous. V was trimmed by 3 bases and J by 2 bases, leaving 7 bases between them. The CDR3 extends over 13 amino acids. CDR1 is LNHDA, CDR2 SQIVND, per germline (reference sequence). The CDR3 loop reads CASSIDTNYGYTF. CDR3 coding DNA: TGTGCCAGTAGTATTGACACGAACTATGGCTACACCTTC.

This clonotype has ten or more counts. V is TRBV19 and J is TRBJ2-3, with unresolved D. V gave up 1 base and J gave up 2 bases, with 7 bases separating them. The V gene's germline CDR1 is LNHDA and CDR2 SQIVND (reference sequence). There are 14 residues in the CDR3. The CDR3 DNA sequence: TGTGCCAGTAGTATAGGACAAGTCACAGATACGCAGTATTTT. Its protein is CASSIGQVTDTQYF.

This clonotype was seen ten or more times. The chain employs TRBV9 and TRBJ1-1, with D unresolved. This CDR3 comprises 12 residues. Germline CDR1 and CDR2: SGDLS and YYNGEE. V was shortened by 4 bases and J by 4 bases, with 8 bases between the two germline ends. CDR3 sequence reads: CASSMWGTEAFF. The CDR3 DNA reads TGTGCCAGCAGCATGTGGGGCACTGAAGCTTTCTTT.

CDR3 nucleotides: TGCAGCGTGGAGGGGCGGGAACCCAACGAGCAGTACTTC. It is translated as CSVEGREPNEQYF. The chain couples TRBV29-1 to TRBJ2-7; a weak D match, TRBD2 (6 bases). The CDR3 has 13 residues. Germline V gene sequence: CDR1 SQVTM, CDR2 ANQGSEA. V shed 6 bases and J shed 5 bases, with 17 bases lying between them.

There are many counts of this clonotype. The V gene is TRBV6-2 or TRBV6-3, the J gene TRBJ1-5; D unclear. Germline V CDR1 and CDR2: MNHEY, SVGEGT. Trimming shortened V by 8 bases and J by 0 bases, and 11 bases separated the two germline ends. CDR3 length: 14 residues. The CDR3 nucleotides are TGTGCCAGCGAATGGACCTATAGCAATCAGCCCCAGCATTTT. Translated, it gives CASEWTYSNQPQHF.

Comments on this clonotype: Given a much more abundant clone one base away, this may be a read error. The rearrangement uses TRBV20-1 and TRBJ2-7, with TRBD2 identical over 8 bases. This CDR3 is 15 amino acids long. V trimming: 1 base; J trimming: 2 bases; junction bases outside the gene matches: 7. Per the germline V gene, CDR1 is DFQATT and CDR2 is SNEGSKA (reference sequence). The DNA of the CDR3 is TGCAGTGCTAGAGGTCGCGGGAGGCCTACCTACGAGCAGTACTTC. It codes for CSARGRGRPTYEQYF.

This clonotype was observed once. This may be a read error, as it is one base from a much larger clone. This CDR3 fails to terminate in the conserved phenylalanine or tryptophan, so it likely reflects a read error. The chain carries TRBV19 and TRBJ2-7, with a possible D match to TRBD2 (5 bases). CDR1 and CDR2 from the germline V gene are LNHDA and SQIVND (reference sequence). Trimming removed 9 bases at V and 3 bases at J, with 15 bases between. This CDR3 is built from 13 residues. CDR3: CASAESAGYEQYL. The CDR3 coding sequence is TGTGCCAGCGCCGAGAGTGCGGGCTACGAGCAGTACCTC.

In its sample, this clonotype was seen many times. V gene TRBV29-1 combines with J gene TRBJ2-7; 14 bases are shared with TRBD2. Germline CDR1 reads SQVTM; CDR2 reads ANQGSEA. The CDR3 runs to 13 residues. Losses at the gene ends were 7 bases for V and 7 bases for J; bases not matched to a gene: 6. The CDR3 bases are TGCAGCGCGACGGGACTAGCGGGAGTGGAGCAGTACTTC. Translating it yields CSATGLAGVEQYF.

This clonotype was seen repeatedly, ten times or more. The genes are TRBV4-3 and TRBJ2-1, with TRBD2 identical over 15 bases. The CDR3 sequence is 15 residues long. Trimming cost V 0 bases and J 13 bases; bases outside gene matches: 4. The germline V gene has CDR1 LGHNA and CDR2 YSLEER. CDR3 loop: CASSQDGGLAGGQFF. The CDR3 DNA reads TGCGCCAGCAGCCAAGATGGGGGACTAGCGGGGGGTCAGTTCTTC.

This clonotype has a count of ten or more. The rearrangement links TRBV4-3 to TRBJ2-7, with unresolved D. This CDR3 is 15 amino acids long. V was cut by 0 bases and J by 3 bases, with 12 bases left in between. The germline gives CDR1 LGHNA, CDR2 YSLEER. CDR3 amino acids: CASSQEVRPNYEQYF. The CDR3 DNA sequence: TGCGCCAGCAGCCAAGAAGTAAGGCCGAACTACGAGCAGTACTTC.

A word on this clonotype: A much larger clone differs by one base, so this may be a read error. The CDR3 carries no conserved terminal phenylalanine or tryptophan, so it likely arises from a read error. The rearrangement links TRBV5-6 to TRBJ2-3, with D unresolved. The CDR3 is 14 residues long. Germline CDR1 reads SGHDT; CDR2 reads YYEEEE. V lost 4 bases and J 2 bases, leaving 11 bases between the germline ends. The CDR3 loop is CASSPTESTDTQYI. The CDR3 nucleotides read TGTGCCAGCAGCCCGACGGAGTCCACAGATACGCAGTATATT.

Regarding this clonotype: This may be a read error: a much more frequent sequence differs by one nucleotide. The gene calls are TRBV20-1 and TRBJ2-7, with D maybe TRBD1 (5 bases). Trimming pared 2 bases from V and 3 bases from J, leaving 11 bases between. This CDR3 region has 13 residues. Looked up from germline, CDR1 is DFQATT and CDR2 is SNEGSKA (reference sequence). This chain's CDR3 is CSARCLDNYEQYF. As DNA, the CDR3 is TGCAGTGCTAGATGCCTGGACAACTACGAGCAGTACTTC.

This clonotype was recorded a few times. The chain employs TRBV4-3 and TRBJ1-2; tentatively, D is TRBD1 (5 bases). CDR1 is LGHNA, CDR2 YSLEER, per germline. V was cut by 0 bases and J by 7 bases, with 27 bases left in between. This CDR3 region has 19 residues. CDR3 sequence reads: CASSQEWGDRSGSGGGYTF. CDR3 coding DNA: TGCGCCAGCAGCCAAGAGTGGGGAGACAGATCTGGGTCGGGCGGTGGCTACACCTTC.

There are many counts of this clonotype. Written as DNA, the CDR3 is TGTGCCAGCAGTAACCCTAACACTGAAGCTTTCTTT. Amino acids: CASSNPNTEAFF. V and J are TRBV6-5 and TRBJ1-1; the D is unclear. The CDR3 sequence is 12 residues long. CDR1 and CDR2 (germline): MNHEY, SVGAGI. Trimming removed 5 bases at V and 2 bases at J, with 6 bases between.

The chain has TRBV27 and TRBJ2-5; TRBD2 aligns across 11 bases. This CDR3 has 17 amino acids. J gave up 2 bases and V 5 bases, and 10 bases lay outside the gene matches. Germline V lookup: CDR1 MNHEY, CDR2 SMNVEV (reference sequence). The DNA of the CDR3 is TGTGCCAGCAGTCCTCTCAAACCTAGCGGGGGGCAAGAGACCCAGTACTTC. Protein product: CASSPLKPSGGQETQYF.

In regard to this clonotype: With a much larger clone just one base away, this may be a read error. It is unclear where the CDR3 begins or ends on the DNA, so no DNA is shown, and the CDR3 is as TCRdb lists it. The rearrangement links TRBV29-1 to TRBJ1-1. The CDR3 region is 14 residues in length, termini included. Germline V gives CDR1 SQVTM, CDR2 ANQGSEA. The CDR3 sequence is CSVGYGSMNTEALF.